This T cell receptor (beta chain) is drawn from a study of T cells in Graves' hyperthyroidism and ophthalmopathy. TCR beta CDR3 region amplification was performed from RNA transcripts. With the HTBI primer set, the TCR CDR3 went through a first round of RT-PCR. TCRdb used MiXCR to reprocess the multiplex PCR reads, holding one entry per CDR3 protein. The table includes hundreds of thousands of distinct CDR3 sequences, roughly 15% detected once. V lost 1 base and J lost 4, with 7 bases in between. The CDR3 runs 13 residues. Germline V gene sequence: CDR1 DFQATT, CDR2 SNEGSKA (reference sequence). This receptor was identified in a woman between 45 and 60 years old with Graves' ophthalmopathy. The rearrangement links TRBV20-1 to TRBJ2-2; D remains ambiguous. The sequencing input was blood. The CDR3 region has the DNA TGCAGTGCTAGAGGGGCTGCCACCGGGGAGCTGTTTTTT. It codes for CSARGAATGELFF.